Below are 6 T cell receptor beta chains sequenced from a single sample in a study of CD8+ T cells in alopecia areata. cDNA serving as the sequencing template came from extracted, reverse transcribed RNA. Sequencing was performed with immunoSEQ multiplex PCR; in TCRdb, only in-frame clones are kept and a portion is missing. The profile covers around 270,000 clones, with 58% appearing a single time and about 1.8% taken by the ten largest. Noted treatment: oral pan-JAK inhibitor, 5-10 mg twice daily. Sequencing was performed on CD4+ T cells sorted from blood, taken at week 24, from a patient treated with tofacitinib. Source of these receptors: a human donor with alopecia areata.

The chain uses TRBV6-5 and TRBJ2-3; 9 bases fit TRBD1. This CDR3 region has 16 residues. The J segment lost 6 bases and the V segment lost 2 bases, leaving 9 bases of the junction unmatched. CDR1 MNHEY and CDR2 SVGAGI come from the germline V gene. CDR3 residues: CASSYGTGTGTDTQYF. The DNA of the CDR3 is TGTGCCAGCAGTTACGGGACCGGGACAGGGACGGATACGCAGTATTTT.

This clone was recorded once. A much larger clonotype is one base distant, so this may be a read error. The chain couples TRBV6-1 to TRBJ1-1, with D hard to call. Germline V lookup: CDR1 MNHNS, CDR2 SASEGT. The CDR3 extends over 12 amino acids. Trimming cost V 6 bases and J 1 base, with 6 bases left between them. CDR3 in DNA: TGTGCCAGCAGAACACCGAACACTGAAGCTTTCTTT. Protein product: CASRTPNTEAFF.

The chain joins TRBV2 to TRBJ1-2; 8 nucleotides align to TRBD1. Germline V gives CDR1 SNHLY, CDR2 FYNNEI. The CDR3 is 14 residues long. Trimming removed 5 bases from V and 6 bases from J; junction bases left unmatched: 8. For the CDR3, the DNA is TGTGCCAGCAGTCGGGACAGGAAAACTGATGGCTACACCTTC. Its translation: CASSRDRKTDGYTF.

The chain joins TRBV19 to TRBJ1-6, with 10 bases matching TRBD1. With 8 bases clipped from V and 6 bases from J, the junction kept 7 bases outside the gene matches. The CDR3 is 15 amino acids. Germline loops: CDR1 LNHDA, CDR2 SQIVND (reference sequence). The CDR3 bases are TGTGCCAGTCACGACAGGGGGCTCCCTAATTCACCCCTCCACTTT. Its translation: CASHDRGLPNSPLHF.

The chain couples TRBV6-5 to TRBJ2-2, with D tentatively TRBD2 (6 bases). V lost 6 bases and J lost 6, with 14 bases in between. Germline CDR1 is MNHEY and CDR2 is SVGAGI. The CDR3 covers 14 residues. The CDR3 loop is CASRWEALAGELFF. The CDR3 DNA sequence: TGTGCCAGCAGGTGGGAGGCCCTCGCCGGGGAGCTGTTTTTT.

This CDR3 is CASSEALAGEETQYF. The CDR3 nucleotides are TGTGCCAGCAGTGAAGCACTAGCGGGGGAAGAGACCCAGTACTTC. This sequence joins TRBV2 and TRBJ2-5, with 11 bases aligning to TRBD2. Trimming removed 0 bases from V and 3 bases from J; junction bases left unmatched: 0. Per the germline V gene, CDR1 is SNHLY and CDR2 is FYNNEI. The CDR3 has 15 residues. The full variable domain, with the rest looked up from reference TRBV2 and TRBJ2-5, is EPEVTQTPSHQVTQMGQEVILRCVPISNHLYFYWYRQILGQKVEFLVSFYNNEISEKSEIFDDQFSVERPDGSNFTLKIRSTKLEDSAMYFCASSEALAGEETQYFGPGTRLLVL.